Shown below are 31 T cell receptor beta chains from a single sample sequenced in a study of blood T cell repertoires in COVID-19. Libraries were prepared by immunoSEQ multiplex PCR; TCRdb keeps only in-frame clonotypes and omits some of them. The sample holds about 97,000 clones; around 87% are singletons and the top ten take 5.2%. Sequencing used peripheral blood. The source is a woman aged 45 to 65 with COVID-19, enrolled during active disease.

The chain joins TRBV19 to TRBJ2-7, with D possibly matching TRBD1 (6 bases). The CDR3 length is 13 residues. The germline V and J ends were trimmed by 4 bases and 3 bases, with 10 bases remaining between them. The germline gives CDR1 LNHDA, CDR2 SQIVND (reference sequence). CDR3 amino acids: CASSTQQGYEQYF. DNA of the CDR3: TGTGCCAGTAGTACACAACAGGGCTACGAGCAGTACTTC.

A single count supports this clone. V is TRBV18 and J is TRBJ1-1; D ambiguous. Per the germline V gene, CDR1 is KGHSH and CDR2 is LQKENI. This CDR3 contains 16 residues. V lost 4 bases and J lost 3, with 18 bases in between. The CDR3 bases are TGTGCCAGCTCACTTACTTTTCCGCTCGGGGACACTGAAGCTTTCTTT. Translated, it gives CASSLTFPLGDTEAFF.

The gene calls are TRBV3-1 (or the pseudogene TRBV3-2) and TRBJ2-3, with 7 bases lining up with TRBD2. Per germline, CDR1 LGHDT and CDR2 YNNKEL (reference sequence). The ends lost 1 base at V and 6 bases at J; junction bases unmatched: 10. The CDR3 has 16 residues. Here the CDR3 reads CASSQGAVGGTDTQYF. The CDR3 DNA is TGTGCCAGCAGCCAAGGTGCGGTGGGAGGGACGGATACGCAGTATTTT.

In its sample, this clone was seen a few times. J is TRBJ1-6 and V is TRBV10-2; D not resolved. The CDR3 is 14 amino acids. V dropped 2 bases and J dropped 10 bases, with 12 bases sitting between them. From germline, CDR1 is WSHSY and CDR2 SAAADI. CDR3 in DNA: TGCGCCAGCAGTGAGGGGGAGGGAACCTCACCCCTCCACTTT. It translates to CASSEGEGTSPLHF.

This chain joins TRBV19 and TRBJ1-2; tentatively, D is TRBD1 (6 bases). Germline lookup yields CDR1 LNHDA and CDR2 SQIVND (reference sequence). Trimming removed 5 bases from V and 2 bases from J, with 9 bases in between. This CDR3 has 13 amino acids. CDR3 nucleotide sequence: TGTGCCAGTAGTCAGACAGGAAACTATGGCTACACCTTC. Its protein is CASSQTGNYGYTF.

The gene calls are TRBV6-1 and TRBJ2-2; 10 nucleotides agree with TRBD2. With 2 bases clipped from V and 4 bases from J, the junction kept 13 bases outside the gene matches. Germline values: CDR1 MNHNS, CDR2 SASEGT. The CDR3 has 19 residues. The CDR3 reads CASSEKKWSSGGSTGELFF. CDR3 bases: TGTGCCAGCAGTGAAAAGAAGTGGTCTAGCGGGGGTAGCACCGGGGAGCTGTTTTTT.

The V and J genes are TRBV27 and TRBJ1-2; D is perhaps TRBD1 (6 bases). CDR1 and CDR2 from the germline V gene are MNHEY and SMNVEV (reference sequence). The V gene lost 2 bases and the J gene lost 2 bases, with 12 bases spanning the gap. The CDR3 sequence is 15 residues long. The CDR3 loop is CASSLAPQGNYGYTF. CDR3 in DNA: TGTGCCAGCAGTTTAGCCCCACAGGGAAACTATGGCTACACCTTC.

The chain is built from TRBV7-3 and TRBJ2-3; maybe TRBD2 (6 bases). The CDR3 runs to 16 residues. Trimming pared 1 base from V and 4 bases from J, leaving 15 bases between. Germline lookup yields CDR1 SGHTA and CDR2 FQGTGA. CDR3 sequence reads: CASSLSGDSWADTQYF. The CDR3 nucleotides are TGTGCCAGCAGCTTAAGTGGGGACTCATGGGCAGATACGCAGTATTTT.

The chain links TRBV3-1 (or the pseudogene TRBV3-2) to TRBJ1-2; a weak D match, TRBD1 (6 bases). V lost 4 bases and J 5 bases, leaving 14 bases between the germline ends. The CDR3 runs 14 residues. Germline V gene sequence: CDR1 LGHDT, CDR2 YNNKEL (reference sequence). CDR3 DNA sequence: TGTGCCAGCAGCCCCGGGGGGGGCCCTTATGGCTACACCTTC. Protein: CASSPGGGPYGYTF.

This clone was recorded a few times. CDR3 residues: CSVESTYNEQFF. DNA for the CDR3: TGCAGCGTTGAATCCACCTACAATGAGCAGTTCTTC. The chain couples TRBV29-1 to TRBJ2-1; D gene ambiguous. The CDR3 is 12 amino acids. Between the trimmed V and J ends, which lost 2 bases and 2 bases, there was a span of 4 bases. CDR1 and CDR2 from the germline V gene are SQVTM and ANQGSEA.

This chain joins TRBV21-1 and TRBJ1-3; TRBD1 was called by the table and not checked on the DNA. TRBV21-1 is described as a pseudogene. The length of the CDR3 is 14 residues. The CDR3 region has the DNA TGTGCCAGCAGCAAAAGGACAGCTGGAAACACCATATATTTT. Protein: CASSKRTAGNTIYF.

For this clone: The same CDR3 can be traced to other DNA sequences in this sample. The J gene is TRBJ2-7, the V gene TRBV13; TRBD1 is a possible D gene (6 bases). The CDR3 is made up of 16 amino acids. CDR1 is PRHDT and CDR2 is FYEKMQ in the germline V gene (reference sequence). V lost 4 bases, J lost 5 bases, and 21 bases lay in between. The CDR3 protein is CASSSPRQATRDEQYF. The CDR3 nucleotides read TGTGCCAGCAGCTCTCCCCGACAGGCAACCAGGGACGAGCAGTACTTC.

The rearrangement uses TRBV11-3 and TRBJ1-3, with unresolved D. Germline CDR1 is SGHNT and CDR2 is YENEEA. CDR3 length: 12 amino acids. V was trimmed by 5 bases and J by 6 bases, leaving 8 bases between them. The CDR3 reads CASSPSENTIYF. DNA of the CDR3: TGTGCCAGCAGCCCAAGCGAAAACACCATATATTTT.

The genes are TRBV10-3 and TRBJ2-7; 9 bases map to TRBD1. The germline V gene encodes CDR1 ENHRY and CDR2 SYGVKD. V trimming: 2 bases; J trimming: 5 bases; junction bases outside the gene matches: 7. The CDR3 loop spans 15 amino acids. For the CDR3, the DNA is TGTGCCATCAGTGAGGTCCGGGGACAGGGCGACGAGCAGTACTTC. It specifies CAISEVRGQGDEQYF.

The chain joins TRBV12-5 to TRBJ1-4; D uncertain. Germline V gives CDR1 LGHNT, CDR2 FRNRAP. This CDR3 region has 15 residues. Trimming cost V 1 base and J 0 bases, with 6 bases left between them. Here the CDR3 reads CASGLEGATNEKLFF. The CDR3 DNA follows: TGTGCTAGTGGTTTGGAAGGAGCAACTAATGAAAAACTGTTTTTT.

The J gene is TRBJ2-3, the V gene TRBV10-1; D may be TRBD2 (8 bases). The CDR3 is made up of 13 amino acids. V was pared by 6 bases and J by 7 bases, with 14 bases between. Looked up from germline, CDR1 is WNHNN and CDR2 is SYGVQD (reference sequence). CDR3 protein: CASSGGGQNTQYF. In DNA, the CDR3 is TGCGCCAGCAGCGGGGGGGGACAGAATACGCAGTATTTT.

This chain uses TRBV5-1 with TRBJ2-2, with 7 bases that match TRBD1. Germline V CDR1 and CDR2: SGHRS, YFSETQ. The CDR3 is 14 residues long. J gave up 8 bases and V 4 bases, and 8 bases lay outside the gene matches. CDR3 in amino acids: CASSLGQVEGELFF. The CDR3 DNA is TGCGCCAGCAGCCTAGGACAGGTAGAGGGGGAGCTGTTTTTT.

The CDR3 DNA follows: TGTGCCAGCAGTCCCCGGGTCGGGGGGGGCAACAATGAGCAGTTCTTC. Encoded protein: CASSPRVGGGNNEQFF. The rearrangement links TRBV3-1 (or the pseudogene TRBV3-2) to TRBJ2-1; 8 bases align to TRBD2. From germline, CDR1 is LGHDT and CDR2 YNNKEL (reference sequence). The J segment lost 5 bases and the V segment lost 6 bases, leaving 12 bases of the junction unmatched. The CDR3 has 16 residues.

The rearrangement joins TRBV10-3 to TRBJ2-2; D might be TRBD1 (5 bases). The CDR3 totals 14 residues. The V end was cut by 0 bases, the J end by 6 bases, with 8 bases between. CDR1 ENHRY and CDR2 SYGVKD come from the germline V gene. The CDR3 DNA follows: TGTGCCATCAGTGAGTCGGCAGGGCCCGGGGAGCTGTTTTTT. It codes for CAISESAGPGELFF.

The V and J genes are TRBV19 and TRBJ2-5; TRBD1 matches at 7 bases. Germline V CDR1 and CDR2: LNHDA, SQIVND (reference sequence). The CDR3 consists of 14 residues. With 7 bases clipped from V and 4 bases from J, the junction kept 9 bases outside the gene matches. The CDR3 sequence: CASTTGAGGETQYF. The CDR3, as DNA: TGTGCCAGTACCACTGGGGCAGGGGGAGAGACCCAGTACTTC.

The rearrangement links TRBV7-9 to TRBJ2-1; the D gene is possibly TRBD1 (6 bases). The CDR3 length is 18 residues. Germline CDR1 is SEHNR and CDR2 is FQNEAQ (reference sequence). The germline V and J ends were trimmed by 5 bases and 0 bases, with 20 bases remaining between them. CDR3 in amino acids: CASSRRDIPKFSYNEQFF. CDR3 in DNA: TGTGCCAGCAGCCGTCGGGACATCCCAAAATTCTCCTACAATGAGCAGTTCTTC.

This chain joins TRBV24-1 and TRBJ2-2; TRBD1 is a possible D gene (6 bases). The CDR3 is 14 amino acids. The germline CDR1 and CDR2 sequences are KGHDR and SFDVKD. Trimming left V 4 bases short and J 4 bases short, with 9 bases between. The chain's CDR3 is CATSEGATTGELFF. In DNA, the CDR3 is TGTGCCACCAGTGAGGGGGCTACCACCGGGGAGCTGTTTTTT.

The CDR3 is CASSFRDEKLFF. In nucleotides, the CDR3 is TGTGCCAGCAGCTTTCGAGATGAAAAACTGTTTTTT. The rearrangement links TRBV3-1 (or the pseudogene TRBV3-2) to TRBJ1-4, with D unclear. This CDR3 comprises 12 residues. Germline CDR1 is LGHDT and CDR2 is YNNKEL (reference sequence). The V gene lost 5 bases and the J gene lost 6 bases, with 7 bases spanning the gap.

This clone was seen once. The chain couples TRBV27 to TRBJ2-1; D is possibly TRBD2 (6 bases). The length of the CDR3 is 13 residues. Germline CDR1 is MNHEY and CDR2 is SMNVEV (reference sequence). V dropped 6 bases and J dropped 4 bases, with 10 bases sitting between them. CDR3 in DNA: TGTGCCAGCAGACTGGGACTTTACAATGAGCAGTTCTTC. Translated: CASRLGLYNEQFF.

CDR3 coding DNA: TGCGCCACCCTTATCACAGGGGGCAACTACAATGAGCAGTTCTTC. Its protein product is CATLITGGNYNEQFF. The chain recombines TRBV10-2 with TRBJ2-1, with TRBD1 matching over 9 bases. With 10 bases clipped from V and 3 bases from J, the junction kept 10 bases outside the gene matches. Germline CDR1 WSHSY, CDR2 SAAADI. The CDR3 is 15 residues long.

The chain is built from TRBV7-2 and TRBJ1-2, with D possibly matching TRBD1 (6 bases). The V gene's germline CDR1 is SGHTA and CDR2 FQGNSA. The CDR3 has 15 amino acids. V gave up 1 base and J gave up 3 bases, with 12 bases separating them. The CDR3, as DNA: TGTGCCAGCAGCTTAGACCGGGACATTTACTATGGCTACACCTTC. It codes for CASSLDRDIYYGYTF.

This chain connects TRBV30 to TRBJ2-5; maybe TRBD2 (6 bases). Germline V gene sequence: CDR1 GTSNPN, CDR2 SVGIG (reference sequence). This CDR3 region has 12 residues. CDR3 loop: CAAAGMEGIQYF. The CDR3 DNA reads TGTGCTGCCGCAGGGATGGAGGGAATCCAGTACTTC.

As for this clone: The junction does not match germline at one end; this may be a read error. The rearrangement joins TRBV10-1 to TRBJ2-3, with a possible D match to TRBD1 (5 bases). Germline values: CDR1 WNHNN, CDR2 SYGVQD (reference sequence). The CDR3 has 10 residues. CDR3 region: CASSESGACF. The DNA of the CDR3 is TGCGCCAGCAGTGAGTCTGGGGCTTGTTTT.

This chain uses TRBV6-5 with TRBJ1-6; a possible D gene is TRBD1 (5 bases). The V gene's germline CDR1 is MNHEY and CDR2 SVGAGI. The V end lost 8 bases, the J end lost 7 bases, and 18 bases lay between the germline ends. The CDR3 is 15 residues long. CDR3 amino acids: CASRGLRGGNSPLHF. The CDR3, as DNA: TGTGCCAGCCGGGGGTTACGGGGGGGAAATTCACCCCTCCACTTT.

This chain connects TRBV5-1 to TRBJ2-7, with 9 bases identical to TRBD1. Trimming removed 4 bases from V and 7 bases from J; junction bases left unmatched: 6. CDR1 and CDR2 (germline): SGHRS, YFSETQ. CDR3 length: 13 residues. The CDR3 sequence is CASSPGQGGEQYF. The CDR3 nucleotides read TGCGCCAGCAGCCCGGGACAGGGAGGGGAGCAGTACTTC.

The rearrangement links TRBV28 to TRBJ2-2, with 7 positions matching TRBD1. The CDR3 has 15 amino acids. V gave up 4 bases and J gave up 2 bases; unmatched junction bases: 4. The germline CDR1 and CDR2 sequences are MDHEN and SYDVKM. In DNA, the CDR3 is TGTGCCAGCAGTTCCGGGACAGAAAACACCGGGGAGCTGTTTTTT. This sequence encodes CASSSGTENTGELFF.